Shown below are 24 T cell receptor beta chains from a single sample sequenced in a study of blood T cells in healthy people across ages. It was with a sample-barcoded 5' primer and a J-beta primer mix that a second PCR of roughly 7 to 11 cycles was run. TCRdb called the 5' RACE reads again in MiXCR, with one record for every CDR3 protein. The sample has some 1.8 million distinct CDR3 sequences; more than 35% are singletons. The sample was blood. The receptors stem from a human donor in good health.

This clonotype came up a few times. Here the CDR3 reads CASSLTSWGETQYF. The CDR3 nucleotides read TGCGCCAGCAGCTTGACATCCTGGGGAGAAACGCAGTATTTT. The chain combines TRBV5-1 with TRBJ2-3; TRBD2 is a possible D gene (5 bases). The V and J ends lost 1 base and 9 bases respectively, with 15 bases between them. This CDR3 region has 14 residues. CDR1 SGHRS and CDR2 YFSETQ come from the germline V gene.

The CDR3 loop is CASSQDPRGIERGEQFF. The CDR3 DNA is TGCGCCAGCAGCCAAGATCCTAGGGGAATCGAAAGGGGAGAGCAGTTCTTC. V and J are TRBV4-1 and TRBJ2-1; D perhaps matches TRBD1 (5 bases). The CDR3 runs 17 residues. From germline, CDR1 is MGHRA and CDR2 YSYEKL. Trimming removed 0 bases from V and 10 bases from J, with 22 bases in between.

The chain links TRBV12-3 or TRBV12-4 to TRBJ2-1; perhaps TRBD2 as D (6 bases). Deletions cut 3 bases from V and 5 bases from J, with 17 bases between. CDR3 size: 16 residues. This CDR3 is CASSLRGRGINNEQFF. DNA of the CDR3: TGTGCCAGCAGTTTGAGAGGACGGGGGATCAACAATGAGCAGTTCTTC.

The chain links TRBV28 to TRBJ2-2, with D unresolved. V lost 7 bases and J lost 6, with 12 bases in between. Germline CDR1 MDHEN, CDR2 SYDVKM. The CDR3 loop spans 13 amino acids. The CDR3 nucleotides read TGTGCCAGCATTTCCCCTGGGGCCGGGGAGCTGTTTTTT. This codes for CASISPGAGELFF. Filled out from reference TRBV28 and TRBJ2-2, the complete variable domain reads DVKVTQSSRYLVKRTGEKVFLECVQDMDHENMFWYRQDPGLGLRLIYFSYDVKMKEKGDIPEGYSVSREKKERFSLILESASTNQTSMYLCASISPGAGELFFGEGSRLTVL.

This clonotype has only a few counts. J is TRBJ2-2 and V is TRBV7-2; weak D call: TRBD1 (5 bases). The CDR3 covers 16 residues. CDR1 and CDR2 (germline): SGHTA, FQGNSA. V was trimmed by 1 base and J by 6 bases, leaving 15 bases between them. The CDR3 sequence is CASSLVAQGRSGELFF. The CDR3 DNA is TGTGCCAGCAGCTTAGTCGCGCAGGGTCGGTCCGGGGAGCTGTTTTTT.

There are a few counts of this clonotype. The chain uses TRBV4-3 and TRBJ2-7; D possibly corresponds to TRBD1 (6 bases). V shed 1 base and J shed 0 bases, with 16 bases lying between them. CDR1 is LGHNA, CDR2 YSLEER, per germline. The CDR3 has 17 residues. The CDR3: CASSQGLMRGSSYEQYF. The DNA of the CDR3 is TGCGCCAGCAGCCAAGGACTCATGAGGGGGAGCTCCTACGAGCAGTACTTC.

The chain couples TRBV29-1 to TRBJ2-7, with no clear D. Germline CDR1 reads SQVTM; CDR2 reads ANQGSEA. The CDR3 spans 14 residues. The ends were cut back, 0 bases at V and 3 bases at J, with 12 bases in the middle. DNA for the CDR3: TGCAGCGTTGAAGAGGGGATCCCATACTACGAGCAGTACTTC. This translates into CSVEEGIPYYEQYF.

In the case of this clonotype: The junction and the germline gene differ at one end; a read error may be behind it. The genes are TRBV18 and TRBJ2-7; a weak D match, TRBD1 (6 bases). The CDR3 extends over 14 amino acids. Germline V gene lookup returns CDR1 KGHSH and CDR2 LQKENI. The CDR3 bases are TGTGCCAGCACACCACCAGGGGCCTGGGACGAGCAGTACTTC. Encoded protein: CASTPPGAWDEQYF. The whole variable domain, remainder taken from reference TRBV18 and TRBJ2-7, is NAGVMQNPRHLVRRRGQEARLRCSPMKGHSHVYWYRQLPEEGLKFMVYLQKENIIDESGMPKERFSAEFPKEGPSILRIQQVVRGDSAAYFCASTPPGAWDEQYFGPGTRLTVT.

The CDR3 sequence: CSVEFQPSRETQYF. The CDR3 nucleotides read TGCAGCGTTGAGTTCCAGCCATCCCGGGAGACCCAGTACTTC. This chain uses TRBV29-1 with TRBJ2-7; D is undetermined. The DNA end is more similar to TRBJ2-5, so the J call may be wrong. Germline V gene data show CDR1 as SQVTM and CDR2 as ANQGSEA. The CDR3 is 14 amino acids.

The CDR3 DNA follows: TGTGCCAGCAGCTTAAACCCTCTCCATCGCAGGGGGAAAACCGGGGAGCTGTTTTTT. Protein product: CASSLNPLHRRGKTGELFF. V gene TRBV7-8 combines with J gene TRBJ2-2, with TRBD1 matching over 7 bases. The CDR3 covers 19 residues. CDR1 and CDR2 (germline): SGHVS, FQNEAQ. V shed 2 bases and J 5 bases; nucleotides not matched to a gene: 17.

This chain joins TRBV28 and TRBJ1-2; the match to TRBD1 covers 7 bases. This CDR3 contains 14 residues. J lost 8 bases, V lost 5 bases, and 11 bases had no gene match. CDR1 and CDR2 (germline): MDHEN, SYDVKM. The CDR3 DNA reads TGTGCCAGCAGTATCGGGACAGTCAGTAGGGGCTACACCTTC. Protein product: CASSIGTVSRGYTF.

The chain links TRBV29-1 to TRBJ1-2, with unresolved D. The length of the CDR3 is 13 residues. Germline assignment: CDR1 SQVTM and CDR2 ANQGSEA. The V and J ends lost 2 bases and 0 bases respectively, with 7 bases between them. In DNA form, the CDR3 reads TGCAGCGTTGAACGAGAATCTAACTATGGCTACACCTTC. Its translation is CSVERESNYGYTF.

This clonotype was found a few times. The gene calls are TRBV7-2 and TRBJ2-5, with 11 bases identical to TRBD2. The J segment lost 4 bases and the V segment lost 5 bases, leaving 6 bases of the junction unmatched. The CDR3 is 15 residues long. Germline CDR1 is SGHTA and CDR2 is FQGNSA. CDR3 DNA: TGTGCCAGCAGCCCTCGGACTAGCGGGCGAGAGACCCAGTACTTC. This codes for CASSPRTSGRETQYF.

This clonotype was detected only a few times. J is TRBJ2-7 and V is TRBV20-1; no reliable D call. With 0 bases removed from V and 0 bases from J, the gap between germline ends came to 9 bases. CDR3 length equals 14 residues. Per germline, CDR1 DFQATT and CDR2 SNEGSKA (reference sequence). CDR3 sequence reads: CSARDMGSSYEQYF. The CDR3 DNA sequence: TGCAGTGCTAGAGATATGGGAAGCTCCTACGAGCAGTACTTC.

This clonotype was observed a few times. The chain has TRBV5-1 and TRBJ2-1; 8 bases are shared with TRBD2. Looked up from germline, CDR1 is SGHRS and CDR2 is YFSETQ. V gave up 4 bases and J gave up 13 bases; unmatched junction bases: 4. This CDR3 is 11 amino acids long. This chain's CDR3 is CASSPGGAQFF. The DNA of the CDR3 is TGCGCCAGCAGCCCGGGGGGGGCCCAGTTCTTC.

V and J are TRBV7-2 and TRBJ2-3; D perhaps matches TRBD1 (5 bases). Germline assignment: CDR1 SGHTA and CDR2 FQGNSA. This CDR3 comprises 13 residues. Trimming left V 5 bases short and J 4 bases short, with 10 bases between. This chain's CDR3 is CASSGSTADTQYF. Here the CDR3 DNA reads TGTGCCAGCAGCGGATCGACAGCAGATACGCAGTATTTT.

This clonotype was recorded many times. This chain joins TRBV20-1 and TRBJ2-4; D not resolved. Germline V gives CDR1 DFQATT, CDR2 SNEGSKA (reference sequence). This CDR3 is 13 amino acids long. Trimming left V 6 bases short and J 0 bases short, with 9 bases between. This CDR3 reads CSARNLAKNIQYF. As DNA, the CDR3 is TGCAGTGCCAGAAATCTAGCCAAAAACATTCAGTACTTC.

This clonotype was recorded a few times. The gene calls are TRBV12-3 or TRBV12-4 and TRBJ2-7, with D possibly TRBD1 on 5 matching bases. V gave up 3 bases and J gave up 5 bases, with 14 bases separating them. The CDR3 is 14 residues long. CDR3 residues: CASSFLTVSHEQYF. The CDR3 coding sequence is TGTGCCAGCAGTTTTCTGACAGTCAGCCACGAGCAGTACTTC.

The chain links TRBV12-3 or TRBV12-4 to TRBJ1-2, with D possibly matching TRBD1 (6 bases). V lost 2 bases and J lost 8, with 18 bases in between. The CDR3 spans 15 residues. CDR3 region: CASSLIQGRMEGYTF. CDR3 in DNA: TGTGCCAGCAGTTTAATCCAGGGGCGTATGGAGGGCTACACCTTC.

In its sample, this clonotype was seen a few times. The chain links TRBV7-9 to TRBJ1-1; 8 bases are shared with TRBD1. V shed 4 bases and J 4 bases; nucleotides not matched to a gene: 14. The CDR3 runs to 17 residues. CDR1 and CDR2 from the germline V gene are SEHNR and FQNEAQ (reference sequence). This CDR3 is CASSSDWAGGYLTEAFF. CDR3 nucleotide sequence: TGTGCCAGCAGCTCTGATTGGGCAGGGGGCTATCTCACTGAAGCTTTCTTT.

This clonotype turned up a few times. CDR3 nucleotides: TGTGCCAGCAGCCAAGGGGCACAAGAAGCTTTCTTT. Translating gives CASSQGAQEAFF. The rearrangement uses TRBV3-1 and TRBJ1-1; the D is unclear. CDR1 is LGHDT, CDR2 YNNKEL, per germline (reference sequence). V lost 1 base and J lost 8, with 8 bases in between. This CDR3 is built from 12 residues.

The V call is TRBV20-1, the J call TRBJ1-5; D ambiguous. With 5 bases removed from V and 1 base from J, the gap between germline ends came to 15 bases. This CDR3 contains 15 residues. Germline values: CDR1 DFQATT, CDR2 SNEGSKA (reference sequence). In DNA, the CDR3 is TGCAGTGCTGGGATCCGGACCGAGAGCAATCAGCCCCAGCATTTT. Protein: CSAGIRTESNQPQHF.

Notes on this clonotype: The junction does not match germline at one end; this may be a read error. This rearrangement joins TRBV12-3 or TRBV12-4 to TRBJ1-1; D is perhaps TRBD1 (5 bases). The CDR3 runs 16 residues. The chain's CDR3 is CASSFWRGRVNIEAFF. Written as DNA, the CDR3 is TGTGCCAGCAGTTTTTGGAGGGGAAGAGTGAACATTGAAGCTTTCTTT.

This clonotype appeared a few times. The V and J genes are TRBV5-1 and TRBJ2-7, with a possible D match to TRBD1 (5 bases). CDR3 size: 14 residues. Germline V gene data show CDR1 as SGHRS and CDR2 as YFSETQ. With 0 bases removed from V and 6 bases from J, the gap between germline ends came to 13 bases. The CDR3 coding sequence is TGCGCCAGCAGCTTGGAGGGGTTAGGTTCCGAGCAGTACTTC. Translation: CASSLEGLGSEQYF.